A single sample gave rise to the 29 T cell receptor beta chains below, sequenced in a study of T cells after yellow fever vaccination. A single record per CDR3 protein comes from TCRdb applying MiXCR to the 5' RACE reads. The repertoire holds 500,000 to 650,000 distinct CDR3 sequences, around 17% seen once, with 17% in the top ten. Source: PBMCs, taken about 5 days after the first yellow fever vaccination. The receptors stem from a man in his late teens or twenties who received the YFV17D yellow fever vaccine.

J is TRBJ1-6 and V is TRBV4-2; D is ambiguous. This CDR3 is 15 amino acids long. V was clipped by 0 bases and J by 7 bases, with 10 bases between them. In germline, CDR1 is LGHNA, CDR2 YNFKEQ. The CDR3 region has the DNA TGTGCCAGCAGCCAAGAGCCCCAGGAGAATTCACCCCTCCACTTT. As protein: CASSQEPQENSPLHF.

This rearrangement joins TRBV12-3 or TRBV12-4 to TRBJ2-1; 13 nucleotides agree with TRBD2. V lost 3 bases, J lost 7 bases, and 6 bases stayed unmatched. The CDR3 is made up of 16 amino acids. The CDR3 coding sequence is TGTGCCAGCAGTTTTCAACTAGCGGGGGGGCTTAATGAGCAGTTCTTC. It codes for CASSFQLAGGLNEQFF.

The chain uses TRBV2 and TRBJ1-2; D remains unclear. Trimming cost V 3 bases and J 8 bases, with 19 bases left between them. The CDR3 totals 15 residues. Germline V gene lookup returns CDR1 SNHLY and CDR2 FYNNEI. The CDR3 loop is CASSEEGPNGGGYTF. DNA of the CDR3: TGTGCCAGCAGTGAGGAAGGACCTAACGGTGGGGGCTACACCTTC.

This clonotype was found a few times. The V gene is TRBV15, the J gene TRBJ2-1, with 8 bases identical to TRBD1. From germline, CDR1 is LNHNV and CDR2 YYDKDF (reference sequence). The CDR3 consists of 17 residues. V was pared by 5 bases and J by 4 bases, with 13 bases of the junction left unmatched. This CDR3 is CATSGPWDRQAYNEQFF. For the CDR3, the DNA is TGTGCCACCAGCGGCCCTTGGGACAGGCAGGCTTACAATGAGCAGTTCTTC.

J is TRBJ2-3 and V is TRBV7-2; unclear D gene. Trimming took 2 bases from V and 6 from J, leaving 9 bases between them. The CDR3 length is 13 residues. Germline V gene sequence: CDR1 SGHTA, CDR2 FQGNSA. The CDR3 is CASSLNAEDTQYF. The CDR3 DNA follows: TGTGCCAGCAGCTTAAATGCTGAGGATACGCAGTATTTT.

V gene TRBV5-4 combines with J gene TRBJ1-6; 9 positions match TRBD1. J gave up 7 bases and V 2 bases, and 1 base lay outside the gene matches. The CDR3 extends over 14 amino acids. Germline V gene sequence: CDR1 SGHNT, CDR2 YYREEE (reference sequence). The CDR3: CASSFGTGNSPLHF. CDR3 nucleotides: TGTGCCAGCAGCTTCGGGACAGGGAATTCACCCCTCCACTTT.

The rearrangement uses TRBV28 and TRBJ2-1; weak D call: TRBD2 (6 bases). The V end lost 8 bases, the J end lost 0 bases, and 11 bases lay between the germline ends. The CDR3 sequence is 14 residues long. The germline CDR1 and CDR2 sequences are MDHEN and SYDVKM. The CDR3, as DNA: TGTGCCAGCCAAGGCGGGGTCTCCTACAATGAGCAGTTCTTC. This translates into CASQGGVSYNEQFF.

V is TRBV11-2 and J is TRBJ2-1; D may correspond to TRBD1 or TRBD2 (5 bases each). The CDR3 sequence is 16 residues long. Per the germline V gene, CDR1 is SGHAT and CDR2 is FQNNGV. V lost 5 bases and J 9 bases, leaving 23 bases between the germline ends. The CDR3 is CASSPRLRDRNIEQFF. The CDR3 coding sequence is TGTGCCAGCAGCCCCCGCCTCCGGGACCGAAATATTGAGCAGTTCTTC.

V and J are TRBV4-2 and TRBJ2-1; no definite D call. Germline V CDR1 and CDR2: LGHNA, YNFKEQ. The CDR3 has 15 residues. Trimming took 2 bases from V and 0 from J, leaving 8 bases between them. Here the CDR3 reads CASSQSASSYNEQFF. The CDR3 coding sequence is TGTGCCAGCAGCCAATCCGCTAGCTCCTACAATGAGCAGTTCTTC.

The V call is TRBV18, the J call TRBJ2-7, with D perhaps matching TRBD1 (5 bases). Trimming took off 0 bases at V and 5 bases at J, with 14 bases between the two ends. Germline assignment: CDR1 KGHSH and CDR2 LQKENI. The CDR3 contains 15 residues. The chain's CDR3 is CASSPPLDRFNEQYF. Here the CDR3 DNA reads TGTGCCAGCTCACCACCCTTAGACAGATTCAACGAGCAGTACTTC.

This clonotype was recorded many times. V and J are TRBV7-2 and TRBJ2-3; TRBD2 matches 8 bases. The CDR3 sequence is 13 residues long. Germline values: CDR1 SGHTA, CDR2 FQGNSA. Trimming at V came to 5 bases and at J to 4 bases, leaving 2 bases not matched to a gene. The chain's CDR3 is CASSPGGSDTQYF. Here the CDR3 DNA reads TGTGCCAGCAGCCCGGGGGGGTCAGATACGCAGTATTTT.

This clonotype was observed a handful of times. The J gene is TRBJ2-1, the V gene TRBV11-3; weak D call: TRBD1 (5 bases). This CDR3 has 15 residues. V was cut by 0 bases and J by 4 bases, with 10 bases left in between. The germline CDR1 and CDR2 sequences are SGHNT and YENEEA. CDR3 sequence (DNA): TGTGCCAGCAGCTTAGACGGAAAGGGGTACAATGAGCAGTTCTTC. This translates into CASSLDGKGYNEQFF.

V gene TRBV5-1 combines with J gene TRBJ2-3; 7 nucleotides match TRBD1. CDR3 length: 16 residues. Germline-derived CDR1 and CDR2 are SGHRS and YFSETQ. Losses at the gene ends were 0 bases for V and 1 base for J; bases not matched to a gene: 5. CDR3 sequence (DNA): TGCGCCAGCAGCTTGGGTGGGACAGACGGCACAGATACGCAGTATTTT. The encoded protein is CASSLGGTDGTDTQYF.

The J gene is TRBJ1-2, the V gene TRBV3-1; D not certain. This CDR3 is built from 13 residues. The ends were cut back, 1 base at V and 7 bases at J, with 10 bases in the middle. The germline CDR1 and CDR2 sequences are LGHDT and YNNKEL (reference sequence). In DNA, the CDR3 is TGTGCCAGCAGCCAAGCGGTGAGACGTGGCTACACCTTC. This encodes CASSQAVRRGYTF.

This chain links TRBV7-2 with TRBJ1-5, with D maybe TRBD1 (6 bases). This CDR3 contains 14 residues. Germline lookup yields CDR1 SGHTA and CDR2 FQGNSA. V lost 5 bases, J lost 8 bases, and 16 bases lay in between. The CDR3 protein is CASSLGGGREPQHF. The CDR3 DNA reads TGTGCCAGCAGCCTGGGTGGGGGCAGGGAGCCCCAGCATTTT.

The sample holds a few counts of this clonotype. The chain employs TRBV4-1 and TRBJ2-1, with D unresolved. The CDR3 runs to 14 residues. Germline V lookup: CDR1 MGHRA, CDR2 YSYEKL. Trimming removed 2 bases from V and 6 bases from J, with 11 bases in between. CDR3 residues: CASSQPTIPNEQFF. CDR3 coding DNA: TGCGCCAGCAGCCAACCGACGATTCCCAATGAGCAGTTCTTC.

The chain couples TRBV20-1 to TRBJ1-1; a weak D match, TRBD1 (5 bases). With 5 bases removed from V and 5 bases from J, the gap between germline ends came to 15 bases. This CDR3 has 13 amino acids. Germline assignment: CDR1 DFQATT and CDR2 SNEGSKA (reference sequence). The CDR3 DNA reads TGCAGTGCTGCAGGACAAGCCCTAACTGAAGCTTTCTTT. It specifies CSAAGQALTEAFF.

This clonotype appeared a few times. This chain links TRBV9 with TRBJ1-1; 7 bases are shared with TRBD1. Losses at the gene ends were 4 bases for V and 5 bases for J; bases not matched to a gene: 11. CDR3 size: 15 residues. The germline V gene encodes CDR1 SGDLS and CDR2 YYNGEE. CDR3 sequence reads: CASSTRQGGETEAFF. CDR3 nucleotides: TGTGCCAGCAGCACCCGACAGGGAGGAGAAACTGAAGCTTTCTTT. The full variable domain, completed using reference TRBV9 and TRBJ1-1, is DSGVTQTPKHLITATGQRVTLRCSPRSGDLSVYWYQQSLDQGLQFLIQYYNGEERAKGNILERFSAQQFPDLHSELNLSSLELGDSALYFCASSTRQGGETEAFFGQGTRLTVV.

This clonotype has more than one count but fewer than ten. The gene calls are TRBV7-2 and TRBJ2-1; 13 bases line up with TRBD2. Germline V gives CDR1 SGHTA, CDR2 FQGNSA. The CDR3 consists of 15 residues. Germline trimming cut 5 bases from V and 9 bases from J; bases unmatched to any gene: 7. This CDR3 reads CASSLDTSGGVEQFF. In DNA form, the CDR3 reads TGTGCCAGCAGCCTAGATACTAGCGGGGGGGTTGAGCAGTTCTTC. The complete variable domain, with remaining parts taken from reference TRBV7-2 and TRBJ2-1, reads GAGVSQSPSNKVTEKGKDVELRCDPISGHTALYWYRQSLGQGLEFLIYFQGNSAPDKSGLPSDRFSAERTGGSVSTLTIQRTQQEDSAVYLCASSLDTSGGVEQFFGPGTRLTVL.

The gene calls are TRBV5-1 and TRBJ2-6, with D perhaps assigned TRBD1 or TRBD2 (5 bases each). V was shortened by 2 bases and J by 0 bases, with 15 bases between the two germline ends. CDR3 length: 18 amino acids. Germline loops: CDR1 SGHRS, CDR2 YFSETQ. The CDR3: CASSFPDRLSSGANVLTF. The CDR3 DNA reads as TGCGCCAGCAGCTTTCCTGACAGACTAAGCTCTGGGGCCAACGTCCTGACTTTC.

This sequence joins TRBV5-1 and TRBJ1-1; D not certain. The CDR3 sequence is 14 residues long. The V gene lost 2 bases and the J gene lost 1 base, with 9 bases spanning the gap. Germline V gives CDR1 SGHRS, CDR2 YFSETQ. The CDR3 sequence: CASSFSAQNTEAFF. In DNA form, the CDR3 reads TGCGCCAGCAGCTTTTCCGCCCAGAACACTGAAGCTTTCTTT.

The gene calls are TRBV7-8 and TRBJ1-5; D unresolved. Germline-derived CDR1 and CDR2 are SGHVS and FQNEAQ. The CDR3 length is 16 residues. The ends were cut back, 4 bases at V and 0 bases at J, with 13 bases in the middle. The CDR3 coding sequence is TGTGCCAGCAGCTCCGAACAGAAATATAGCAATCAGCCCCAGCATTTT. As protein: CASSSEQKYSNQPQHF.

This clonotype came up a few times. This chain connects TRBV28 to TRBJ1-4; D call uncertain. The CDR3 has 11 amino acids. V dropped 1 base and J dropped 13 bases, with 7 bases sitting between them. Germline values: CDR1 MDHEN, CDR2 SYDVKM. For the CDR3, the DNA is TGTGCCAGCAGTTTATCGGGTAGACTGTTTTTT. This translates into CASSLSGRLFF.

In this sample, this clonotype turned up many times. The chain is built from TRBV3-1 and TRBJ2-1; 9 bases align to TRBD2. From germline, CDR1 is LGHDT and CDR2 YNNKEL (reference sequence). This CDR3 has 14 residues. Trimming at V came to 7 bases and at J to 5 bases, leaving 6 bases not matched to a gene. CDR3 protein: CASKAGGGNNEQFF. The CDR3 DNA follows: TGTGCCAGCAAAGCGGGGGGAGGCAACAATGAGCAGTTCTTC.

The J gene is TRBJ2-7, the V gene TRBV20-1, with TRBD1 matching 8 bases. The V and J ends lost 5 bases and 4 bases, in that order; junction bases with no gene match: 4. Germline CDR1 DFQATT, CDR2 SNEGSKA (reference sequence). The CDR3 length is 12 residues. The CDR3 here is CSARGQGYEQYV. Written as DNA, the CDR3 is TGCAGTGCTCGTGGACAGGGATACGAGCAGTACGTC.

CDR3 protein: CASSYSPSRPRDTQYF. In DNA form, the CDR3 reads TGTGCCAGCAGTTACTCCCCCTCTCGGCCCCGGGACACGCAGTATTTT. The gene calls are TRBV6-5 and TRBJ2-3; D is possibly TRBD1 or TRBD2 (5 bases each). This CDR3 is built from 16 residues. The V gene's germline CDR1 is MNHEY and CDR2 SVGAGI. The germline V and J ends were trimmed by 0 bases and 9 bases, with 19 bases remaining between them.

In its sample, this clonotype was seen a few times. This CDR3 is CASRWGEKLFF. CDR3 sequence (DNA): TGTGCCAGTAGATGGGGGGAAAAACTGTTTTTT. The V gene is TRBV19, the J gene TRBJ1-4; maybe TRBD1 (5 bases). The CDR3 spans 11 residues. Germline CDR1 and CDR2: LNHDA and SQIVND (reference sequence). V dropped 6 bases and J dropped 8 bases, with 7 bases sitting between them. Full variable domain (rest looked up from reference TRBV19 and TRBJ1-4): DGGITQSPKYLFRKEGQNVTLSCEQNLNHDAMYWYRQDPGQGLRLIYYSQIVNDFQKGDIAEGYSVSREKKESFPLTVTSAQKNPTAFYLCASRWGEKLFFGSGTQLSVL.

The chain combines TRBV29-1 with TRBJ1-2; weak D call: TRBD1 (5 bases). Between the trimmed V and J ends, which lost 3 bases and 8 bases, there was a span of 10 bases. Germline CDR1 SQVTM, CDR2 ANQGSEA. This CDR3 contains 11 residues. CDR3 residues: CSVERGGGYTF. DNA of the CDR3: TGCAGCGTTGAGAGGGGTGGAGGCTACACCTTC.

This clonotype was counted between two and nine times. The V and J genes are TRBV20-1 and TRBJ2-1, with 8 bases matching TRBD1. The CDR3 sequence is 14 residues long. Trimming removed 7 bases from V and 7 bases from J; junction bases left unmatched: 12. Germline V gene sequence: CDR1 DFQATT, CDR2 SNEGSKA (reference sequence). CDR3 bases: TGCAGTGTTTTCCGGACAGGGCTAGTAAATGAGCAGTTCTTC. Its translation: CSVFRTGLVNEQFF.